The present T cell receptor (beta chain) was sequenced within a study of prognosis after radiotherapy for stage I lung cancer. About the research overall: Enrollment began in the first half of 2018 and ended in the first half of 2019; the enrolled patients had stage I non-small cell lung cancer. Findings and caveats of the study: Usage of the TRBV and TRBJ genes (in patients with versus without metastases) was reportedly different.

Points on this clonotype: What it binds is unknown. This likely stems from a read error, as it lies one base from a far larger clone.

Amplification of TCR beta CDR3 from genomic DNA used two-round multiplex PCR. It was primers specific to each TRBV and TRBJ gene that first-round PCR used. MiXCR, run by TCRdb on the multiplex PCR reads, gives a single entry per CDR3 protein. Of about 31,000 distinct CDR3 sequences in the sample, roughly 40% were seen once. V dropped 7 bases and J dropped 8 bases, with 17 bases sitting between them. From germline, CDR1 is MRHNA and CDR2 SNTAGT. The CDR3 spans 13 residues. No patient had prior chemotherapy, radiotherapy or other malignancies, and all were node-negative on CT and PET/CT. Peripheral blood, in roughly 6-milliliter volumes, was drawn at each of two time points.

This clonotype originated in a donor at least 50 years old with non-small cell lung cancer. The sample here was PBMCs, taken before or after stereotactic body radiation therapy (not recorded which). This sequence joins TRBV6-4 and TRBJ1-2; D is perhaps TRBD1 (5 bases). DNA for the CDR3: TGTGCCAGCACGGTGATGGGGGTGGAGGGCTACACCTTC. Translation: CASTVMGVEGYTF.